The 13 T cell receptor beta chains presented below share a single source sample, sequenced in a study of blood T cell repertoires in COVID-19. TCRdb's copy holds only in-frame clones and misses some; the assay was immunoSEQ multiplex PCR. The sample includes some 230,000 clones, 82% of them seen just once. Sequenced: peripheral blood. The receptors shown here come from an elderly woman with COVID-19, enrolled during active disease.

Points on this clone: Other DNA variants within this sample encode the same CDR3. The chain combines TRBV18 with TRBJ1-5, with TRBD1 matching 7 bases. J gave up 7 bases and V 2 bases, and 2 bases lay outside the gene matches. Germline V gives CDR1 KGHSH, CDR2 LQKENI. The CDR3 has 13 amino acids. The CDR3 nucleotides read TGTGCCAGCTCACCAGGGACAGACCAGCCCCAGCATTTT. This encodes CASSPGTDQPQHF.

The CDR3 is CASLPRGIYDGYTF. DNA for the CDR3: TGTGCCAGTCTCCCACGGGGAATCTATGATGGCTACACCTTC. This chain links TRBV28 with TRBJ1-2; D uncertain. There are 14 residues in the CDR3. Germline V lookup: CDR1 MDHEN, CDR2 SYDVKM. The V end lost 9 bases, the J end lost 6 bases, and 20 bases lay between the germline ends.

This chain joins TRBV9 and TRBJ2-3; 10 bases fit TRBD2. CDR3 size: 15 residues. Per the germline V gene, CDR1 is SGDLS and CDR2 is YYNGEE. The V and J ends lost 3 bases and 6 bases, in that order; junction bases with no gene match: 7. CDR3 loop: CASSEGLAWRDTQYF. The CDR3 DNA follows: TGTGCCAGCAGCGAGGGACTAGCGTGGCGGGATACGCAGTATTTT.

The chain is built from TRBV5-1 and TRBJ2-6, with no clear D. V lost 1 base to trimming and J lost 1 base, with 12 bases between them. The length of the CDR3 is 17 residues. Looked up from germline, CDR1 is SGHRS and CDR2 is YFSETQ. The CDR3 bases are TGCGCCAGCAGCTTGCCACAGCACGGTTCTGGGGCCAACGTCCTGACTTTC. Its translation: CASSLPQHGSGANVLTF.

Of note for this clone: Other DNA sequences in this sample translate to the same CDR3. The chain employs TRBV2 and TRBJ2-2; D gene ambiguous. This CDR3 spans 15 amino acids. Trimming removed 3 bases from V and 1 base from J, with 9 bases in between. CDR1 is SNHLY and CDR2 is FYNNEI in the germline V gene. The CDR3 loop reads CASSERRGNTGELFF. The DNA for the CDR3 is TGTGCCAGCAGTGAGAGGCGAGGGAACACCGGGGAGCTGTTTTTT.

The chain links TRBV19 to TRBJ1-6; 8 bases map to TRBD1. This CDR3 comprises 17 residues. Germline CDR1 and CDR2: LNHDA and SQIVND (reference sequence). Losses at the gene ends were 4 bases for V and 6 bases for J; bases not matched to a gene: 11. The DNA of the CDR3 is TGTGCCAGTAGTACCGGAGGACAGGGCCGGTTTAATTCACCCCTCCACTTT. Translation: CASSTGGQGRFNSPLHF.

The CDR3 here is CASSLSQRISTDTQYF. CDR3 nucleotide sequence: TGTGCCAGCAGCTTGTCCCAGCGCATTAGCACAGATACGCAGTATTTT. The chain links TRBV5-4 to TRBJ2-3; D gene uncertain. Trimming shortened V by 1 base and J by 0 bases, and 12 bases separated the two germline ends. This CDR3 comprises 16 residues. The germline V gene has CDR1 SGHNT and CDR2 YYREEE (reference sequence).

This clone was observed once. The chain carries TRBV3-1 (or the pseudogene TRBV3-2) and TRBJ1-4; D is unresolved. The CDR3 is 12 residues long. V lost 5 bases, J lost 8 bases, and 9 bases lay in between. Germline values: CDR1 LGHDT, CDR2 YNNKEL (reference sequence). CDR3 loop: CASSFSLEKLFF. In DNA, the CDR3 is TGTGCCAGCAGCTTCAGTCTGGAAAAACTGTTTTTT.

V is TRBV14 and J is TRBJ2-1; 16 nucleotides align to TRBD2. The germline CDR1 and CDR2 sequences are SGHDN and FVKESK. This CDR3 is built from 16 residues. V trimming: 4 bases; J trimming: 6 bases; junction bases outside the gene matches: 3. The CDR3, as DNA: TGTGCCAGCAGCCTCGGGACTAGCGGGAGGGGCAATGAGCAGTTCTTC. Amino acids: CASSLGTSGRGNEQFF.

This chain uses TRBV6-2 or TRBV6-3 with TRBJ2-1; TRBD2 agrees at 11 bases. In germline, CDR1 is MNHEY, CDR2 SVGEGT. With V trimmed by 3 bases and J by 2 bases, 0 bases remained unmatched. The CDR3 loop spans 15 amino acids. CDR3 in DNA: TGTGCCAGCAGTTATAGCGGGAGGGCCTACAATGAGCAGTTCTTC. It is translated as CASSYSGRAYNEQFF.

The genes are TRBV24-1 and TRBJ2-3; 8 nucleotides agree with TRBD1. The V gene end was trimmed by 2 bases and the J gene end by 2 bases; junction bases not matched to a gene: 2. The CDR3 consists of 15 residues. Per germline, CDR1 KGHDR and CDR2 SFDVKD. CDR3 DNA: TGTGCCACCAGTGATTCAGGGGGCTACACAGATACGCAGTATTTT. Translated: CATSDSGGYTDTQYF.

The gene calls are TRBV5-5 and TRBJ2-3, with 9 nucleotides matching TRBD2. V was pared by 4 bases and J by 4 bases, with 7 bases of the junction left unmatched. The CDR3 has 15 amino acids. The germline gives CDR1 SGHKS, CDR2 YYEKEE (reference sequence). The CDR3 region is CASSLSGGWADTQYF. The CDR3 nucleotides are TGTGCCAGCAGCCTGAGCGGGGGGTGGGCAGATACGCAGTATTTT.

This clone came up a few times. Other nucleotide sequences from this sample produce the same CDR3. The chain has TRBV5-1 and TRBJ1-1, with D unclear. The CDR3 loop spans 13 amino acids. Germline CDR1 is SGHRS and CDR2 is YFSETQ. Between the trimmed V and J ends, which lost 2 bases and 1 base, there was a span of 6 bases. The CDR3 DNA is TGCGCCAGCAGCTTCGGAGGGAACACTGAAGCTTTCTTT. Translated: CASSFGGNTEAFF.